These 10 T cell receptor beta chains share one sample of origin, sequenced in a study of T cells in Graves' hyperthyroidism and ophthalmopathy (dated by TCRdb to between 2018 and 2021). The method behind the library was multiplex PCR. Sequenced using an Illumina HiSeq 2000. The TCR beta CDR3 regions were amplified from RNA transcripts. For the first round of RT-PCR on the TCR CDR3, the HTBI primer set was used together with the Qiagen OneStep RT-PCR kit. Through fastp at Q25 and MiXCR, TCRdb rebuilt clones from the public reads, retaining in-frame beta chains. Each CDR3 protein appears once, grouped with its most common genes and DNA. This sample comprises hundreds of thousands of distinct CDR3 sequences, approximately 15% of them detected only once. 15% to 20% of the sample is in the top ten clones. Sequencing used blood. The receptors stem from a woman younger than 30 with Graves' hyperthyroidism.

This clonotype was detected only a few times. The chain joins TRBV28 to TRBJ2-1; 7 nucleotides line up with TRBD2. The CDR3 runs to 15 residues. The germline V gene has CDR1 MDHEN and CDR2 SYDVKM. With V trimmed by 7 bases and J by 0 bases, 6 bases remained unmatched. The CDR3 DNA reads TGTGCCAGCATCATGAGCGGGGCCTCCTACAATGAGCAGTTCTTC. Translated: CASIMSGASYNEQFF.

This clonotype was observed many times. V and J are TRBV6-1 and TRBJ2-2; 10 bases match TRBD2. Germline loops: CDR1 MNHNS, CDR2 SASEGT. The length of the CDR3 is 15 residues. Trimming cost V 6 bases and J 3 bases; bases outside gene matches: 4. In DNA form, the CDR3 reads TGTGCCAGCAGGGCAGGACTAGCGGACACCGGGGAGCTGTTTTTT. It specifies CASRAGLADTGELFF.

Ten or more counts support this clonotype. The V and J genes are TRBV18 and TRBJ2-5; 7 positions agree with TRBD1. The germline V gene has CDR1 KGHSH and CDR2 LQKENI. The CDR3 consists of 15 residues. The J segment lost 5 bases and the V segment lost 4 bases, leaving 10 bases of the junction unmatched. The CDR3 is CASSLPGTVTETQYF. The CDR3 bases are TGTGCCAGCTCACTCCCCGGGACAGTTACGGAGACCCAGTACTTC. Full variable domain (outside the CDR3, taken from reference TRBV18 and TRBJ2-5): NAGVMQNPRHLVRRRGQEARLRCSPMKGHSHVYWYRQLPEEGLKFMVYLQKENIIDESGMPKERFSAEFPKEGPSILRIQQVVRGDSAAYFCASSLPGTVTETQYFGPGTRLLVL.

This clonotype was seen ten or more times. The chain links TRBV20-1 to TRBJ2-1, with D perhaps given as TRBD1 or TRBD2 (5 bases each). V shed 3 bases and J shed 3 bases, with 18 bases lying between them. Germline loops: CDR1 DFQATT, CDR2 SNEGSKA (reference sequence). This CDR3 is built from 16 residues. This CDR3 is CSASAGAEGHYNEQFF. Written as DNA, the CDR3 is TGCAGTGCTAGTGCCGGGGCCGAGGGTCACTACAATGAGCAGTTCTTC.

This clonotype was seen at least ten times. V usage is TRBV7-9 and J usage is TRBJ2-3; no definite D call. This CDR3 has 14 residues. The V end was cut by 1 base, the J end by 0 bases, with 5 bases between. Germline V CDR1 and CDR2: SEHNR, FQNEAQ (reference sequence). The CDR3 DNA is TGTGCCAGCAGCTTAGAAGGGAGCACAGATACGCAGTATTTT. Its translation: CASSLEGSTDTQYF.

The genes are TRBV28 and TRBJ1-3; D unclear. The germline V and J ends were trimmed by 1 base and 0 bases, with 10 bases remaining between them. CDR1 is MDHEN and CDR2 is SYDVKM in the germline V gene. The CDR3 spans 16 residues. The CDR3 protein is CASSLFPASSGNTIYF. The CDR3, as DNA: TGTGCCAGCAGTTTATTCCCTGCTAGCTCTGGAAACACCATATATTTT.

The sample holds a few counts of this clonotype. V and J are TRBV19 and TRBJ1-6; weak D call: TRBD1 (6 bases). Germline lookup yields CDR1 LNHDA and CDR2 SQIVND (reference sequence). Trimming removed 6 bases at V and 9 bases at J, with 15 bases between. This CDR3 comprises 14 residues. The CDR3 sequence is CASRPGAGVSPLHF. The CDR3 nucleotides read TGTGCCAGTAGGCCGGGGGCAGGGGTTTCACCCCTCCACTTT.

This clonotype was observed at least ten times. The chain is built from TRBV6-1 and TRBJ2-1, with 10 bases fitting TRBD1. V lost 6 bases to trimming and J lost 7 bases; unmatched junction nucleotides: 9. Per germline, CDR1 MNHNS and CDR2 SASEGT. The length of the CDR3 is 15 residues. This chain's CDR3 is CASSPGTGAVNEQFF. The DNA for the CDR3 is TGTGCCAGCAGCCCCGGGACAGGGGCGGTTAATGAGCAGTTCTTC.

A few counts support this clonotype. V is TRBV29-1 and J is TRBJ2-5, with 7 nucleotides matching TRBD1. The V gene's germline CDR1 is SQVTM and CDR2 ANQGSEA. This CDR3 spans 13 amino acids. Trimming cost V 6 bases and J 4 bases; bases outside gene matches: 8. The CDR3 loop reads CSVETGFGETQYF. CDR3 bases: TGCAGCGTCGAGACAGGGTTTGGAGAGACCCAGTACTTC.

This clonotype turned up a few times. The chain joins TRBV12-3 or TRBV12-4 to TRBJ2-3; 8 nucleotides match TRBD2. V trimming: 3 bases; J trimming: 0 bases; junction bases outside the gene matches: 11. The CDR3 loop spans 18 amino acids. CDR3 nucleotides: TGTGCCAGCAGTTTTGGTCTTCGGGCTAGCGGGAGCACAGATACGCAGTATTTT. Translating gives CASSFGLRASGSTDTQYF.